This entry is about one TCR beta chain. The source of the sample is a study of blood T cell repertoires in COVID-19. Produced via immunoSEQ multiplex PCR; TCRdb's table is partial and in-frame only. The sample lists hundreds of thousands of clones, approximately 82% occurring once. Trimming at V came to 6 bases and at J to 4 bases, leaving 6 bases not matched to a gene. Germline values: CDR1 LNHDA, CDR2 SQIVND (reference sequence). This CDR3 is built from 14 residues. The rearrangement joins TRBV19 to TRBJ2-1; TRBD1 matches 7 bases. The clonotype comes from a woman in her fifties or sixties with acute or convalescent COVID-19. Sample: peripheral blood. CDR3 DNA sequence: TGTGCCAGTAGCCCTGACAGGGTTTACAATGAGCAGTTCTTC. Amino acids: CASSPDRVYNEQFF.